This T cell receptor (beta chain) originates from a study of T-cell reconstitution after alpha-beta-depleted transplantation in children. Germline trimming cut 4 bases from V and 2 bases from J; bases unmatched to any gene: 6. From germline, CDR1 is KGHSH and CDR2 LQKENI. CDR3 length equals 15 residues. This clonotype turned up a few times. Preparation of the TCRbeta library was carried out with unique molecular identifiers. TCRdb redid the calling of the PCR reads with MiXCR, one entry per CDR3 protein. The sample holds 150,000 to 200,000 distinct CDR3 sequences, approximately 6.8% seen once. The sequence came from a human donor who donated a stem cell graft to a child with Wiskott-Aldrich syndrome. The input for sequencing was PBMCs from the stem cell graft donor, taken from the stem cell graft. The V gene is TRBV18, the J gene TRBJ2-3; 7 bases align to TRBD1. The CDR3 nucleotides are TGTGCCAGCTCACTATACAGGGGAGACACAGATACGCAGTATTTT. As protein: CASSLYRGDTDTQYF.